The rows below give T cell receptor beta chains drawn from one sample of a study of tumor-infiltrating lymphocytes in oesophageal squamous cell carcinoma. MiXCR was run by TCRdb on the PCR reads, yielding one entry per CDR3 protein. The sample has just over 15,000 distinct CDR3 sequences; 40% to 60% are singletons. The specimen sequenced was esophageal tumor tissue. Receptor source: a male donor with esophageal squamous cell carcinoma. Both conserved end residues are part of each CDR3. A D gene is named only where the DNA matches it firmly.

TRBV11-3 TRBD1 14 CASSTRQGNYGYTF
TRBV7-2 - 14 CASSLFGGGGEQYF
TRBV28 - 12 CASGTSMHEQYF
TRBV28 - 15 CASSLGGRLNQPQHF
TRBV12-3/TRBV12-4 - 13 CASSWWGADTQYF
TRBV5-6 - 15 CASSLVPATNYGYTF
TRBV10-2 - 14 CASTRQTSTDTQYF
TRBV7-8 TRBD2 14 CASSLRTSGYEQYF
TRBV6-1 TRBD2 15 CASSVGSGAQETQYF
TRBV7-3 TRBD2 16 CASSPPGTARGDEQFF
TRBV6-1 - 16 CASSESRWGQGYGYTF
TRBV12-3/TRBV12-4 TRBD2 13 CASSLLGGETQYF
TRBV12-3/TRBV12-4 - 13 CASSSSTNEKLFF
TRBV7-9 TRBD2 14 CASSLNGRTDEQFF
TRBV10-2 - 14 CASSEKVEGGLQFF
TRBV23-1 TRBD1 17 CASSQPEGQVLEETQYF
TRBV7-8 - 15 CASSYRGRGAHEQFF
TRBV7-3 TRBD2 16 CASSLSLAGGVNEQFF
TRBV6-1 - 17 CASSKGRPWGPNEKLFF
TRBV7-6 - 15 CASSSGRLDGDEQFF
TRBV7-2 - 14 CASSPHVDTGELFF
TRBV10-3 - 15 CAIRITASSYNEQYF
TRBV30 - 16 CAWSVETLSLGGEQYF
TRBV10-2 - 13 CASSGAMLHEQYF
TRBV7-6 TRBD1 16 CASSLVHSGGCNEQFF
TRBV7-6 - 15 CASSRGGGTKETQYF
TRBV6-1 TRBD1 14 CASSEDRGNQPQHF
TRBV7-8 - 15 CASSSFGFSTDTQYF
TRBV18 TRBD2 15 CASSPPGLAPREQFF
TRBV10-2 - 11 CASSANTEAFF
TRBV7-2 - 14 CASSHGGSGGELFF
TRBV7-2 TRBD2 16 CASLGASTSGSGEQFF
TRBV7-2 TRBD2 15 CASSFVGGPTDTQYF
TRBV6-2/TRBV6-3 - 14 CASSPYRASGELFF
TRBV7-3 TRBD1 15 CASSSYQGARDTQYF
TRBV11-2 - 14 CASSFPGGWGEQYF
TRBV7-4 - 17 CASSLKIAGFTYNEQFF
TRBV28 TRBD1 14 CASWGQNSYNEQFF
TRBV7-2 - 12 CASSSDEIGQYF
TRBV6-6 TRBD2 16 CASSFLTSGRVGEQYF
TRBV7-8 - 15 CASSPTQGLVRKLFF
TRBV10-3 TRBD1 15 CAILGTGTGANVLTF
TRBV12-3/TRBV12-4 - 13 CASSLREGTEQFF
TRBV5-1 - 11 CASSGFDEQYF
TRBV7-6 - 12 CASSAHFYEQYF
TRBV7-4 TRBD2 16 CASSSLSGRGKETQYF
TRBV7-2 - 14 CASSPARTTDTQYF
TRBV28 - 16 CASSLGGGVSGYGYTF
TRBV12-3/TRBV12-4 - 15 CASSLWGGTNTEAFF
TRBV12-3/TRBV12-4 - 13 CASSLRAVNEQFF
TRBV24-1 - 15 CATSDWQGSQETQYF
TRBV11-1 - 14 CASSLVRGGWEQFF
TRBV7-3 - 13 CASSSTQYQPQHF
TRBV27 - 15 CASSLRIRNNSPLHF
TRBV7-9 - 15 CASSLGSGLKNIQYF
TRBV7-3 - 14 CASSRRHSTDTQYF
TRBV28 - 13 CASRIQSNYGYTF
TRBV6-1 TRBD1 15 CASSADRAGANVLTF